This entry features one T cell receptor (beta chain) sequence. The sample belongs to a study of OX40 agonist ivuxolimab in advanced cancers. Here immunoSEQ multiplex PCR was the method, and the copy in TCRdb shows in-frame clones only, minus some. The data show 50,000 to 70,000 clones, 75% to 90% seen once. The CDR3 runs 14 residues. V trimming: 5 bases; J trimming: 7 bases; junction bases outside the gene matches: 6. The germline gives CDR1 GTSNPN, CDR2 SVGIG (reference sequence). This chain uses TRBV30 with TRBJ1-6, with TRBD1 identical over 9 bases. This TCR came from an adult with an advanced solid tumor such as melanoma, head and neck, liver or kidney cancer. This specimen was CD4+ or CD8+ T cells sorted from blood, taken in a trial of the OX40 agonist ivuxolimab. CDR3 sequence: CAWLPGQGNSPLHF. CDR3 DNA sequence: TGTGCCTGGTTACCGGGACAGGGAAATTCACCCCTCCACTTT.